The 22 T cell receptor beta chains below come from one sample, sequenced in a study of post-analysis software for immune sequencing data. Study-level findings and limits: Five or six TRBV segments, TRBV5-6, TRBV5-1 and TRBV20-1 among them, were found more frequent in patients than controls.

TCR beta libraries were prepared from cDNA with unique molecular identifiers. TCRdb itself ran the PCR reads through MiXCR, one entry per CDR3 protein. The data hold some 240,000 distinct CDR3 sequences, with 35% to 40% observed a single time. These TCRs are of unknown antigen specificity. Material for sequencing was blood. The receptor set was obtained from a girl aged 5-17 years with multiple sclerosis.

The rearrangement joins TRBV7-2 to TRBJ2-5, with TRBD2 matching over 7 bases. The V gene's germline CDR1 is SGHTA and CDR2 FQGNSA. V trimming: 5 bases; J trimming: 5 bases; junction bases outside the gene matches: 11. The CDR3 spans 15 residues. The CDR3 DNA reads TGTGCCAGCAGCACAACTCCGGGGGGAGGCGAGACCCAGTACTTC. Protein product: CASSTTPGGGETQYF.

The rearrangement joins TRBV20-1 to TRBJ2-1, with 7 positions matching TRBD2. After removal of 6 bases from V and 4 bases from J, the junction contained 9 bases not matched to a gene. Germline CDR1 DFQATT, CDR2 SNEGSKA (reference sequence). The CDR3 extends over 14 amino acids. CDR3 in amino acids: CSAEGLAAYNEQFF. The CDR3 DNA reads TGCAGTGCGGAGGGGCTAGCGGCGTACAATGAGCAGTTCTTC.

This clonotype was seen many times. The V and J genes are TRBV5-1 and TRBJ1-2; 8 bases line up with TRBD1. Germline lookup yields CDR1 SGHRS and CDR2 YFSETQ. The CDR3 loop spans 18 amino acids. V gave up 3 bases and J gave up 0 bases; unmatched junction bases: 13. CDR3 in amino acids: CASSSPAAGGISNYGYTF. The CDR3 coding sequence is TGCGCCAGCAGCTCCCCCGCGGCAGGGGGCATATCTAACTATGGCTACACCTTC.

On this clonotype: It may be a read error: a sequence one base away is much more abundant. V gene TRBV7-3 combines with J gene TRBJ2-7; no clear D. Matching the DNA end better, TRBJ2-5 makes the J call doubtful. Germline V gives CDR1 SGHTA, CDR2 FQGTGA. The CDR3 has 14 residues. CDR3 amino acids: CASSPPGSAETQYF. The CDR3 DNA is TGTGCCAGCAGCCCCCCGGGCTCGGCGGAGACCCAGTACTTC.

The table lists this clonotype with many counts. The chain employs TRBV6-5 and TRBJ2-3, with D possibly TRBD1 on 5 matching bases. CDR3 size: 14 residues. The V and J ends lost 5 bases and 0 bases respectively, with 9 bases between them. CDR1 and CDR2 from the germline V gene are MNHEY and SVGAGI. The CDR3 DNA sequence: TGTGCCAGCAGTGACAGCGCTAGCACAGATACGCAGTATTTT. It encodes CASSDSASTDTQYF.

This clonotype has a count of ten or more. The gene calls are TRBV3-1 and TRBJ2-1; D call uncertain. The CDR3 sequence is 14 residues long. Germline V CDR1 and CDR2: LGHDT, YNNKEL (reference sequence). V lost 1 base and J lost 4, with 8 bases in between. The CDR3 DNA sequence: TGTGCCAGCAGCCAAGCCTCAGGATACAATGAGCAGTTCTTC. It yields the protein CASSQASGYNEQFF.

This chain connects TRBV7-2 to TRBJ2-5; 9 bases line up with TRBD1. Near its end, the DNA agrees better with TRBJ2-7, so the J call may be wrong. The germline V gene has CDR1 SGHTA and CDR2 FQGNSA. The CDR3 has 13 residues. CDR3 residues: CASSLGTGSEQYF. The CDR3 nucleotides are TGTGCCAGCAGCCTCGGGACAGGGTCCGAGCAGTACTTC.

This clonotype has a count of ten or more. The J gene is TRBJ2-1, the V gene TRBV20-1; tentatively, D is TRBD1 or TRBD2 (5 bases each). V lost 5 bases and J lost 6, with 23 bases in between. From germline, CDR1 is DFQATT and CDR2 SNEGSKA (reference sequence). This CDR3 has 16 amino acids. The CDR3 DNA reads as TGCAGTGCTGGAAGTTCCAGGGAGAGGGGAGCCAATGAGCAGTTCTTC. Amino acids: CSAGSSRERGANEQFF.

This clonotype was detected only a few times. The rearrangement uses TRBV12-3 or TRBV12-4 and TRBJ1-1; D is unresolved. Trimming took 7 bases from V and 3 from J, leaving 9 bases between them. CDR3 length equals 12 residues. The CDR3 loop is CASTRSDTEAFF. DNA for the CDR3: TGTGCCAGCACCCGCAGTGACACTGAAGCTTTCTTT.

Concerning this clonotype itself: Compared with germline, one end of the junction differs, possibly owing to a read error. The V gene is TRBV6-1, the J gene TRBJ1-2, with 7 bases aligning to TRBD1. Germline V lookup: CDR1 MNHNS, CDR2 SASEGT. The CDR3 consists of 13 residues. The CDR3 loop is CASRPRGTYGCTF. DNA of the CDR3: TGTGCCAGCAGACCCAGGGGGACCTATGGCTGCACCTTC.

This clonotype was detected ten times or more. V and J are TRBV29-1 and TRBJ2-5; 12 nucleotides align to TRBD2. Germline V gene data show CDR1 as SQVTM and CDR2 as ANQGSEA. The CDR3 length is 16 residues. Losses at the gene ends were 6 bases for V and 0 bases for J; bases not matched to a gene: 8. CDR3 sequence reads: CSVAGLAGKYQETQYF. In nucleotides, the CDR3 is TGCAGCGTGGCCGGACTAGCGGGGAAGTACCAAGAGACCCAGTACTTC.

In this sample, this clonotype turned up a few times. The gene calls are TRBV2 and TRBJ2-1; TRBD2 agrees at 12 bases. The germline V gene has CDR1 SNHLY and CDR2 FYNNEI. The junction had 5 bases not matched to a gene; V was cut back by 3 bases and J by 8 bases. The CDR3 loop spans 15 amino acids. CDR3 amino acids: CASSEGLAGGDEQFF. DNA of the CDR3: TGTGCCAGCAGTGAGGGACTAGCGGGCGGTGATGAGCAGTTCTTC.

In its sample, this clonotype was seen a few times. CDR3 loop: CASVESGAVSNSPLHF. CDR3 in DNA: TGTGCCAGTGTGGAGTCTGGGGCGGTTTCAAATTCACCCCTCCACTTT. This chain links TRBV19 with TRBJ1-6; possible D gene TRBD1, 5 bases. The CDR3 has 16 residues. Trimming took 8 bases from V and 7 from J, leaving 21 bases between them. The V gene's germline CDR1 is LNHDA and CDR2 SQIVND (reference sequence).

This clonotype appeared a few times. The chain combines TRBV25-1 with TRBJ1-6; a weak D match, TRBD1 (5 bases). The CDR3 consists of 13 residues. CDR1 and CDR2 from the germline V gene are MGHDK and SYGVNS. Deletions cut 6 bases from V and 8 bases from J, with 11 bases between. The CDR3 reads CASSRDLHSPLHF. CDR3 nucleotide sequence: TGTGCCAGCAGCCGGGACCTCCATTCACCCCTCCACTTT.

This clonotype has at least ten counts. The chain combines TRBV5-1 with TRBJ2-1; the match to TRBD2 covers 8 bases. Looked up from germline, CDR1 is SGHRS and CDR2 is YFSETQ. After removal of 4 bases from V and 6 bases from J, the junction contained 9 bases not matched to a gene. The CDR3 has 15 residues. The CDR3 bases are TGCGCCAGCAGCGTAACCGGGACTAGACCCAATGAGCAGTTCTTC. Protein sequence: CASSVTGTRPNEQFF.

The CDR3 spells CRASRVTYEQYF. The CDR3, as DNA: TGCAGGGCTTCCAGGGTTACTTACGAGCAGTACTTC. The chain combines TRBV20-1 with TRBJ2-5, with a weak D call TRBD1 (5 bases). The J call may be mistaken, given a closer DNA end match to TRBJ2-7. CDR1 and CDR2 from the germline V gene are DFQATT and SNEGSKA (reference sequence). There are 12 residues in the CDR3.

The V call is TRBV21-1, the J call TRBJ1-4; the table assigns TRBD1, which was not confirmed against the DNA. TRBV21-1 has pseudogene status. The CDR3 loop spans 14 amino acids. The CDR3: CARRGQPNCEKLFF. The CDR3 nucleotides are TGTGCCAGAAGGGGACAGCCGAATTGTGAAAAACTGTTTTTT.

The rearrangement uses TRBV5-1 and TRBJ2-1; TRBD1 matches 7 bases. Looked up from germline, CDR1 is SGHRS and CDR2 is YFSETQ. V was clipped by 4 bases and J by 0 bases; unmatched bases: 7. This CDR3 spans 16 amino acids. CDR3 loop: CASSPGQVSSYNEQFF. CDR3 bases: TGCGCCAGCAGCCCAGGACAGGTCAGCTCCTACAATGAGCAGTTCTTC. Full variable domain (rest looked up from reference TRBV5-1 and TRBJ2-1): KAGVTQTPRYLIKTRGQQVTLSCSPISGHRSVSWYQQTPGQGLQFLFEYFSETQRNKGNFPGRFSGRQFSNSRSEMNVSTLELGDSALYLCASSPGQVSSYNEQFFGPGTRLTVL.

Of note for this clonotype: Just one base apart from a much larger clone, this may be a read error. V and J are TRBV29-1 and TRBJ2-1, with D hard to call. Looked up from germline, CDR1 is SQVTM and CDR2 is ANQGSEA. Trimming cost V 4 bases and J 0 bases, with 22 bases left between them. The CDR3 loop spans 18 amino acids. DNA of the CDR3: TGCAGCGTTGGGGCCAGCAGCTTAAACAGTAGCTCCTACAATGAGCAGTTCTTC. Protein sequence: CSVGASSLNSSSYNEQFF.

This chain uses TRBV5-1 with TRBJ2-1, with a possible D match to TRBD2 (5 bases). V gave up 0 bases and J gave up 8 bases, with 15 bases separating them. The CDR3 is 15 amino acids. CDR1 SGHRS and CDR2 YFSETQ come from the germline V gene. CDR3 sequence: CASSLASPARDEQFF. The CDR3 nucleotides read TGCGCCAGCAGCTTGGCCAGTCCAGCGAGGGATGAGCAGTTCTTC.

This clonotype was detected only once. The chain has TRBV12-3 or TRBV12-4 and TRBJ2-7; 7 bases match TRBD2. The CDR3 is 15 amino acids. V shed 1 base and J 0 bases; nucleotides not matched to a gene: 3. The CDR3 DNA sequence: TGTGCCAGCAGTTTAGGAGCGGGGTTCTCCTACGAGCAGTACTTC. Translating it yields CASSLGAGFSYEQYF.

This clonotype was observed at least ten times. The CDR3 spells CASSPPGTRSTDTQYF. In nucleotides, the CDR3 is TGTGCCAGCAGTCCTCCCGGGACTAGATCCACAGATACGCAGTATTTT. The chain links TRBV7-2 to TRBJ2-3, with TRBD2 matching 8 bases. Germline V CDR1 and CDR2: SGHTA, FQGNSA. V was pared by 6 bases and J by 2 bases, with 10 bases of the junction left unmatched. The CDR3 covers 16 residues.